A single sample is the source of the 10 T cell receptor beta chains below, sequenced in a study of OX40 agonist ivuxolimab in advanced cancers. Generated by immunoSEQ multiplex PCR, the TCRdb table keeps only in-frame clones and is missing some. The table records around 66,000 clones, just over 90% of them present only once. This sample comprised CD4+ or CD8+ T cells sorted from blood, obtained in a trial of the OX40 agonist ivuxolimab. The source of these receptors is an adult with an advanced solid tumor such as melanoma, head and neck, liver or kidney cancer.

This clone has a single count. This chain connects TRBV13 to TRBJ2-7; D unclear. CDR1 is PRHDT, CDR2 FYEKMQ, per germline (reference sequence). Trimming stripped 3 bases from V and 3 bases from J, with 12 bases between. The CDR3 is made up of 14 amino acids. The CDR3 nucleotides read TGTGCCAGCAGCTTCGGCGACGGAGACTACGAGCAGTACTTC. This gives the protein CASSFGDGDYEQYF. Combining the CDR3 with reference TRBV13 and TRBJ2-7 gives the whole variable domain AAGVIQSPRHLIKEKRETATLKCYPIPRHDTVYWYQQGPGQDPQFLISFYEKMQSDKGSIPDRFSAQQFSDYHSELNMSSLELGDSALYFCASSFGDGDYEQYFGPGTRLTVT.

The gene calls are TRBV5-4 and TRBJ2-7; TRBD1 matches at 8 bases. V lost 2 bases, J lost 5 bases, and 3 bases stayed unmatched. This CDR3 comprises 13 residues. Per the germline V gene, CDR1 is SGHNT and CDR2 is YYREEE (reference sequence). The CDR3 sequence is CASSFRGQDEQYF. CDR3 coding DNA: TGTGCCAGCAGCTTCAGGGGGCAGGACGAGCAGTACTTC.

V usage is TRBV5-1 and J usage is TRBJ1-1; 8 bases map to TRBD1. CDR1 and CDR2 from the germline V gene are SGHRS and YFSETQ. The CDR3 extends over 16 amino acids. Unmatched junction bases numbered 5, after V lost 1 base and J lost 0 bases. The CDR3 reads CASSLKETGVNTEAFF. CDR3 DNA sequence: TGCGCCAGCAGCTTGAAGGAGACAGGGGTGAACACTGAAGCTTTCTTT.

The rearrangement links TRBV2 to TRBJ1-5; 7 nucleotides match TRBD1. J was trimmed by 2 bases and V by 6 bases; bases with no gene match: 7. Germline CDR1 SNHLY, CDR2 FYNNEI. This CDR3 region has 15 residues. CDR3: CASRLGGAGNQPQHF. The CDR3, as DNA: TGTGCCAGCAGACTAGGGGGCGCGGGCAATCAGCCCCAGCATTTT.

The chain couples TRBV19 to TRBJ2-1; D may be TRBD2 (7 bases). CDR3 length equals 16 residues. V lost 4 bases and J 7 bases, leaving 20 bases between the germline ends. The germline CDR1 and CDR2 sequences are LNHDA and SQIVND (reference sequence). The CDR3 DNA sequence: TGTGCCAGTAGTAAGGGAACGGGGGGCCTACAGAATGAGCAGTTCTTC. Amino acids: CASSKGTGGLQNEQFF. Looking up the rest from reference TRBV19 and TRBJ2-1 gives the full variable domain: DGGITQSPKYLFRKEGQNVTLSCEQNLNHDAMYWYRQDPGQGLRLIYYSQIVNDFQKGDIAEGYSVSREKKESFPLTVTSAQKNPTAFYLCASSKGTGGLQNEQFFGPGTRLTVL.

This chain connects TRBV11-1 to TRBJ2-7; D uncertain. Germline assignment: CDR1 SGHAT and CDR2 FQDESV (reference sequence). V was clipped by 4 bases and J by 4 bases, with 11 bases between them. The length of the CDR3 is 13 residues. The CDR3 DNA sequence: TGTGCCAGCAGCTACATACCGGATTACGAGCAGTACTTC. Protein sequence: CASSYIPDYEQYF.

The J gene is TRBJ2-1, the V gene TRBV4-1; D not certain. The CDR3 has 11 residues. V was clipped by 5 bases and J by 3 bases, with 2 bases between them. Per germline, CDR1 MGHRA and CDR2 YSYEKL. This CDR3 reads CASSYYNEQFF. CDR3 DNA: TGCGCCAGCAGCTACTACAATGAGCAGTTCTTC.

The chain recombines TRBV7-9 with TRBJ1-4; D remains ambiguous. The CDR3 contains 13 residues. V was clipped by 2 bases and J by 8 bases, with 9 bases between them. Germline lookup yields CDR1 SEHNR and CDR2 FQNEAQ (reference sequence). The CDR3 is CASSLPSKEKLFF. The DNA for the CDR3 is TGTGCCAGCAGCTTACCATCAAAGGAAAAACTGTTTTTT.

Only one count was recorded for this clone. The CDR3 DNA reads TGTGCCACCAGCAGAGACAGGGAGGTCCCCGCCGGGGAGCTGTTTTTT. It encodes CATSRDREVPAGELFF. The chain has TRBV15 and TRBJ2-2, with D possibly TRBD2 on 6 matching bases. This CDR3 is built from 16 residues. Germline lookup yields CDR1 LNHNV and CDR2 YYDKDF (reference sequence). Deletions cut 0 bases from V and 6 bases from J, with 14 bases between.

The chain links TRBV4-1 to TRBJ1-1, with 8 bases fitting TRBD1. This CDR3 has 17 residues. J was trimmed by 3 bases and V by 4 bases; bases with no gene match: 13. Per germline, CDR1 MGHRA and CDR2 YSYEKL. In DNA, the CDR3 is TGCGCCAGCAGCCCCCAGGGGGCGGTTGTTCTGGACACTGAAGCTTTCTTT. Protein sequence: CASSPQGAVVLDTEAFF.